This T cell receptor beta chain was identified in a study of T-cell memory formation after mild COVID-19. Study-wide findings and caveats: Pre-infection memory held some responding clones, suggesting pre-existing cross-reactive T cells responded. Clones contracting day 15 to 85 were balanced CD4/CD8; later expanders leaned CD4+. A second wave of clones peaked on day 37, and their SARS-CoV-2 specificity went unconfirmed.

TCR alpha and TCR beta cDNA libraries with sample barcodes and UMIs came from 5'RACE using constant-segment primers. TCRdb used MiXCR to reprocess the 5' RACE reads, holding one entry per CDR3 protein. The table lists 180,000 or so distinct CDR3 sequences, more than 9% of them singletons, with around 3.8% in the top ten. The CDR3 length is 13 residues. The trim removed 6 bases at V and 13 bases at J, leaving 11 bases unmatched. The V gene's germline CDR1 is MNHEY and CDR2 SVGAGI. As to this clonotype: As yet, its antigen is unknown.

This chain links TRBV6-5 with TRBJ1-5, with TRBD1 matching 8 bases. The TCR sequence derives from a man aged 18 to 35 who had mild COVID-19 (a few samples of this study predate the infection). Cell type and time point are not known. The sequencing input was PBMCs or a T cell subset sorted from them (not recorded which). DNA of the CDR3: TGTGCCAGCAGCCCAGAAAGGACAGGGTCTCAGCATTTT. Its protein is CASSPERTGSQHF.